This passage covers 13 T cell receptor beta chains from one sample sequenced in a study of shared clonotypes between healthy human individuals. Clones were read by immunoSEQ multiplex PCR, and TCRdb kept only the in-frame ones, dropping some. The top ten hold 0.11% of the sample, which has hundreds of thousands of clones, about 95% seen once. CD45RO-negative, CCR7-positively selected cells formed the naive CD8 fraction, excluding terminally differentiated effector memory CD45RA+ cells. Sample: naive CD8+ T cells sorted from blood. Receptor source: a woman aged 25 to 39 in good health.

This clone is a singleton in its sample. The CDR3 loop is CASSFRGYNEQFF. The DNA for the CDR3 is TGTGCCAGCAGCTTCCGGGGTTACAATGAGCAGTTCTTC. This chain uses TRBV13 with TRBJ2-1; TRBD2 is a possible D gene (5 bases). Germline assignment: CDR1 PRHDT and CDR2 FYEKMQ (reference sequence). This CDR3 is 13 amino acids long. Trimming left V 3 bases short and J 4 bases short, with 7 bases between. Using reference TRBV13 and TRBJ2-1 for the parts outside the CDR3, the full variable domain is AAGVIQSPRHLIKEKRETATLKCYPIPRHDTVYWYQQGPGQDPQFLISFYEKMQSDKGSIPDRFSAQQFSDYHSELNMSSLELGDSALYFCASSFRGYNEQFFGPGTRLTVL.

The V and J genes are TRBV19 and TRBJ1-1; D is possibly TRBD1 (5 bases). From germline, CDR1 is LNHDA and CDR2 SQIVND (reference sequence). Trimming removed 1 base from V and 5 bases from J, with 17 bases in between. The CDR3 spans 16 residues. The CDR3: CASSIAPTEEKTEAFF. The CDR3 nucleotides read TGTGCCAGTAGTATAGCCCCGACAGAGGAAAAGACTGAAGCTTTCTTT. The variable domain in full, completed from reference TRBV19 and TRBJ1-1, reads DGGITQSPKYLFRKEGQNVTLSCEQNLNHDAMYWYRQDPGQGLRLIYYSQIVNDFQKGDIAEGYSVSREKKESFPLTVTSAQKNPTAFYLCASSIAPTEEKTEAFFGQGTRLTVV.

CDR3 loop: CSVESPVGCNEQFF. DNA of the CDR3: TGCAGCGTTGAAAGTCCGGTTGGATGCAATGAGCAGTTCTTC. The rearrangement uses TRBV29-1 and TRBJ2-1; D gene unclear. The CDR3 is 14 amino acids. Germline CDR1 is SQVTM and CDR2 is ANQGSEA. The V and J ends lost 2 bases and 6 bases respectively, with 14 bases between them.

The chain is built from TRBV28 and TRBJ2-1; 9 positions match TRBD2. This CDR3 comprises 16 residues. The V segment lost 3 bases and the J segment 0 bases; nucleotides outside the gene matches: 3. Germline lookup yields CDR1 MDHEN and CDR2 SYDVKM. The CDR3 loop reads CASSLASGISYNEQFF. The CDR3 nucleotides are TGTGCCAGCAGTTTGGCTAGCGGGATCTCCTACAATGAGCAGTTCTTC.

The rearrangement uses TRBV7-2 and TRBJ2-7; possible D gene TRBD2, 6 bases. CDR1 and CDR2 from the germline V gene are SGHTA and FQGNSA. The V gene lost 1 base and the J gene lost 4 bases, with 11 bases spanning the gap. The CDR3 totals 14 residues. CDR3 nucleotide sequence: TGTGCCAGCAGCTTAGTGGCGGGAAGTTACGAGCAGTACTTC. As protein: CASSLVAGSYEQYF. Variable domain in full (rest from reference TRBV7-2 and TRBJ2-7): GAGVSQSPSNKVTEKGKDVELRCDPISGHTALYWYRQSLGQGLEFLIYFQGNSAPDKSGLPSDRFSAERTGGSVSTLTIQRTQQEDSAVYLCASSLVAGSYEQYFGPGTRLTVT.

J is TRBJ1-6 and V is TRBV27; D unresolved. The CDR3 runs to 14 residues. Germline values: CDR1 MNHEY, CDR2 SMNVEV (reference sequence). The ends were cut back, 3 bases at V and 5 bases at J, with 8 bases in the middle. CDR3 bases: TGTGCCAGCAGTTTTTTAGGGCATAATTCACCCCTCCACTTT. It translates to CASSFLGHNSPLHF.

The rearrangement uses TRBV30 and TRBJ2-7; D unclear. CDR3 length equals 13 residues. V lost 2 bases and J lost 2, with 10 bases in between. The germline gives CDR1 GTSNPN, CDR2 SVGIG (reference sequence). The CDR3 DNA sequence: TGTGCCTGGAGTCCAGCTAGGGCCTACGAGCAGTACTTC. Protein product: CAWSPARAYEQYF.

The chain recombines TRBV9 with TRBJ2-1; 16 positions agree with TRBD2. The CDR3 extends over 15 amino acids. Trimming cost V 4 bases and J 9 bases; bases outside gene matches: 4. The V gene's germline CDR1 is SGDLS and CDR2 YYNGEE. The CDR3 protein is CASSPGLAGGVEQFF. CDR3 nucleotide sequence: TGTGCCAGCAGCCCGGGACTAGCGGGAGGGGTTGAGCAGTTCTTC.

To note about this clone: One end of the junction varies from germline; a read error may be responsible. The chain is built from TRBV28 and TRBJ2-5; TRBD2 matches 8 bases. Germline CDR1 reads MDHEN; CDR2 reads SYDVKM. The CDR3 has 17 residues. In DNA form, the CDR3 reads TGTGCCACCAGTTGGGGGACACGGGAGGGCCCTCGAGAGACCCAGTACTTC. This sequence encodes CATSWGTREGPRETQYF.

The chain couples TRBV27 to TRBJ2-7, with D tentatively TRBD2 (6 bases). The length of the CDR3 is 15 residues. Germline CDR1 MNHEY, CDR2 SMNVEV (reference sequence). Trimming pared 4 bases from V and 2 bases from J, leaving 15 bases between. The CDR3 spells CASSSQGLETYEQYF. The CDR3 region has the DNA TGTGCCAGCAGTTCCCAGGGACTTGAAACCTACGAGCAGTACTTC.

The chain couples TRBV5-5 to TRBJ2-1, with 9 bases matching TRBD1. The germline gives CDR1 SGHKS, CDR2 YYEKEE (reference sequence). CDR3 length equals 16 residues. V lost 4 bases, J lost 8 bases, and 13 bases stayed unmatched. The CDR3 coding sequence is TGTGCCAGCAGCCCACGACAGGGGGGAGGTCGGGATGAGCAGTTCTTC. Translation: CASSPRQGGGRDEQFF.

The chain is built from TRBV13 and TRBJ1-1; 7 bases agree with TRBD1. Germline V gene sequence: CDR1 PRHDT, CDR2 FYEKMQ (reference sequence). J gave up 1 base and V 3 bases, and 5 bases lay outside the gene matches. This CDR3 has 15 residues. DNA for the CDR3: TGTGCCAGCAGCTTCGACAGGGCATGGAACACTGAAGCTTTCTTT. Protein: CASSFDRAWNTEAFF.

The rearrangement joins TRBV5-1 to TRBJ2-7; D ambiguous. Trimming cost V 6 bases and J 5 bases, with 15 bases left between them. The CDR3 runs to 13 residues. CDR1 is SGHRS and CDR2 is YFSETQ in the germline V gene. The CDR3 sequence: CASTVLGMDEQYF. Here the CDR3 DNA reads TGCGCCAGCACTGTTCTGGGTATGGACGAGCAGTACTTC.